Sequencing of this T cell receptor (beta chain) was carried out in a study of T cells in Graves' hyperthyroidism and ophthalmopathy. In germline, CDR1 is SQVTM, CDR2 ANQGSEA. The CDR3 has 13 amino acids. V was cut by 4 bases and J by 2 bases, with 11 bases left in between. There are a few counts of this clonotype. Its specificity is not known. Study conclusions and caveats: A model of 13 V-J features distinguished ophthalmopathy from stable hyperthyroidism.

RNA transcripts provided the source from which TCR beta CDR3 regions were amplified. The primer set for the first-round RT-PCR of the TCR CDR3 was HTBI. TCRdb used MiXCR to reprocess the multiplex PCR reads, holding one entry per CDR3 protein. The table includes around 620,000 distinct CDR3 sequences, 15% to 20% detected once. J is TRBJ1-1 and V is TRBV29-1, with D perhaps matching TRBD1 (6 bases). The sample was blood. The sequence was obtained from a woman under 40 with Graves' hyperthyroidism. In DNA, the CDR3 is TGCAGCGTTGTCGACAGGACTAACACTGAAGCTTTCTTT. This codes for CSVVDRTNTEAFF.